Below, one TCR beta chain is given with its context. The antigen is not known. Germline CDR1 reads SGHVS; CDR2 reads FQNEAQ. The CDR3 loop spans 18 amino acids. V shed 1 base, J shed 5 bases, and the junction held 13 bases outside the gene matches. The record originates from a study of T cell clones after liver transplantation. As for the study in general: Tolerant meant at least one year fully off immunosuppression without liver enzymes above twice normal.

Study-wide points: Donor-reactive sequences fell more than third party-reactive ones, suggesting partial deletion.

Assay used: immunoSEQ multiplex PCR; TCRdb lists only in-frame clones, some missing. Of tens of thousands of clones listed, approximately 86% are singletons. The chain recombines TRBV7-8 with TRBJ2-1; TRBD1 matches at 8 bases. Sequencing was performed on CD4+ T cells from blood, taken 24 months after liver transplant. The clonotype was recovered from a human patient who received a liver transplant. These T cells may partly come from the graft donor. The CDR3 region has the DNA TGTGCCAGCAGCTTAGTCGGCAGGGGGCGGAGTAGGAACAATGAGCAGTTCTTC. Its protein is CASSLVGRGRSRNNEQFF.